The 6 T cell receptor beta chains presented below share a single source sample, sequenced in a study of T cells expressing NK-cell markers. TCRdb reprocessed the 5' RACE reads; each CDR3 protein has one entry and no DNA is given. The sample has fewer than 550,000 distinct CDR3 sequences. The sample taken for sequencing was blood T cells: a sorted CD56 or NKG2C T cell subset, CD4+ or CD8+ T cells, or bulk PBMC T cells (not recorded which). The source of these receptors is a woman aged 50 to 60 in good health.

The genes are TRBV4-2 and TRBJ1-2; TCRdb lists TRBD1, though no DNA is available to test this call. The CDR3 spans 13 residues. The germline CDR1 and CDR2 sequences are LGHNA and YNFKEQ. CDR3: CASSQEQGAGYTF.

The genes are TRBV10-3 and TRBJ2-5. The CDR3 spans 11 residues. Germline V lookup: CDR1 ENHRY, CDR2 SYGVKD. CDR3 in amino acids: CAISEKETQYF.

The chain joins TRBV4-1 to TRBJ2-4; the D call of TRBD2 rests on TCRdb alone, since no DNA is present to check it. This CDR3 contains 17 residues. CDR1 MGHRA and CDR2 YSYEKL come from the germline V gene. CDR3 residues: CASSLNSGLAVKNIQYF.

The V call is TRBV20-1, the J call TRBJ2-3; as DNA is missing, the TRBD2 call by TCRdb cannot be tested. The CDR3 loop spans 17 amino acids. Germline values: CDR1 DFQATT, CDR2 SNEGSKA (reference sequence). CDR3 loop: CSAAGTSSFGGADTQYF.

The V call is TRBV20-1, the J call TRBJ2-1; TCRdb's D gene call, TRBD2, goes unchecked for lack of DNA. Per the germline V gene, CDR1 is DFQATT and CDR2 is SNEGSKA (reference sequence). The CDR3 totals 13 residues. The CDR3 loop is CSARDQVRGEQFF.

The chain employs TRBV7-9 and TRBJ1-2. This CDR3 has 14 residues. Germline assignment: CDR1 SEHNR and CDR2 FQNEAQ (reference sequence). The CDR3: CASSSSGLRYGYTF.